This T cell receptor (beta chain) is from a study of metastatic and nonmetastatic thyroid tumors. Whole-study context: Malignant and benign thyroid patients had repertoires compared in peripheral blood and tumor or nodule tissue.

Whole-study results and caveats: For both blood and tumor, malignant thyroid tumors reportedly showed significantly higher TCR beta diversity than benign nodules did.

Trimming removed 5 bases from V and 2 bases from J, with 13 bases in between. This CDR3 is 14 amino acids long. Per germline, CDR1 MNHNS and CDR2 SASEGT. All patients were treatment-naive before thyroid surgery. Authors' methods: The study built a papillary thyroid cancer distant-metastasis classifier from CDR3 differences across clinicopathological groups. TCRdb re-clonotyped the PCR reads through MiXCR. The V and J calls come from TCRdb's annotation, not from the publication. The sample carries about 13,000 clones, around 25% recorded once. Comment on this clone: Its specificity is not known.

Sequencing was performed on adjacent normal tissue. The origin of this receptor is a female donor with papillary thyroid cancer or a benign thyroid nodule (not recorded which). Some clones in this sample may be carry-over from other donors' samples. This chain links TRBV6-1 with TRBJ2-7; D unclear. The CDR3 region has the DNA TGTGCCAGCAGTCCCCGGTCCCCACCCTACGAGCAGTACTTC. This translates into CASSPRSPPYEQYF.